The 13 T cell receptor beta chains reported below all come from one sample, sequenced in a study of blood T cell repertoires in COVID-19. Data came from immunoSEQ multiplex PCR; TCRdb stores just in-frame clones and leaves some out. The data contain approximately 140,000 clones, roughly 86% of them seen just once; the ten biggest clones take up under 3%. The sample consisted of peripheral blood. All receptors come from a human donor in a cohort sampled during active COVID-19.

The chain recombines TRBV19 with TRBJ1-5, with TRBD1 matching 8 bases. Germline assignment: CDR1 LNHDA and CDR2 SQIVND (reference sequence). The CDR3 has 17 residues. The ends lost 4 bases at V and 0 bases at J; junction bases unmatched: 8. CDR3 sequence reads: CASSRGQGPYSNQPQHF. CDR3 bases: TGTGCCAGTAGTAGAGGACAGGGCCCCTATAGCAATCAGCCCCAGCATTTT. The whole variable domain, remainder taken from reference TRBV19 and TRBJ1-5, is DGGITQSPKYLFRKEGQNVTLSCEQNLNHDAMYWYRQDPGQGLRLIYYSQIVNDFQKGDIAEGYSVSREKKESFPLTVTSAQKNPTAFYLCASSRGQGPYSNQPQHFGDGTRLSIL.

For this clone: Other DNA sequences of this sample code for an identical CDR3. The chain has TRBV7-9 and TRBJ1-4; tentatively, D is TRBD1 (6 bases). V was shortened by 5 bases and J by 1 base, with 8 bases between the two germline ends. The CDR3 sequence is 14 residues long. Germline loops: CDR1 SEHNR, CDR2 FQNEAQ (reference sequence). The CDR3 nucleotides are TGTGCCAGCAGCCTACAGGGAACTAATGAAAAACTGTTTTTT. Its protein product is CASSLQGTNEKLFF. Drawing the rest from reference TRBV7-9 and TRBJ1-4, the complete variable domain is DTGVSQNPRHKITKRGQNVTFRCDPISEHNRLYWYRQTLGQGPEFLTYFQNEAQLEKSRLLSDRFSAERPKGSFSTLEIQRTEQGDSAMYLCASSLQGTNEKLFFGSGTQLSVL.

CDR3 nucleotide sequence: TGTGCCAGCAGCTCAGGACTAGCGGGCGTACGCACAGATACGCAGTATTTT. It yields the protein CASSSGLAGVRTDTQYF. The chain links TRBV9 to TRBJ2-3, with TRBD2 matching 11 bases. Germline V gene sequence: CDR1 SGDLS, CDR2 YYNGEE. With 4 bases clipped from V and 1 base from J, the junction kept 8 bases outside the gene matches. The CDR3 runs 17 residues.

J is TRBJ1-5 and V is TRBV19; D is perhaps TRBD1 (5 bases). This CDR3 is 17 amino acids long. Looked up from germline, CDR1 is LNHDA and CDR2 is SQIVND (reference sequence). V lost 9 bases and J lost 4, with 25 bases in between. The CDR3 bases are TGTGCCAGCAAAACCAACTCAGGGATCATTAGTAATCAGCCCCAGCATTTT. It encodes CASKTNSGIISNQPQHF.

This chain links TRBV7-2 with TRBJ1-5, with D uncertain. The CDR3 is 13 residues long. Trimming shortened V by 5 bases and J by 4 bases, and 9 bases separated the two germline ends. The germline V gene encodes CDR1 SGHTA and CDR2 FQGNSA. CDR3 sequence: CASSPRANQPQHF. The CDR3 DNA reads TGTGCCAGCAGCCCGAGGGCTAATCAGCCCCAGCATTTT.

This clone was found a few times. The rearrangement joins TRBV28 to TRBJ2-5, with 13 positions matching TRBD2. The CDR3 extends over 17 amino acids. V gave up 2 bases and J gave up 0 bases; unmatched junction bases: 3. Germline CDR1 MDHEN, CDR2 SYDVKM. The CDR3: CASSLNGLAGDQETQYF. The CDR3, as DNA: TGTGCCAGCAGTTTAAACGGACTAGCGGGGGACCAAGAGACCCAGTACTTC.

The chain carries TRBV5-5 and TRBJ1-1, with D unresolved. CDR1 and CDR2 from the germline V gene are SGHKS and YYEKEE (reference sequence). The CDR3 is 13 residues long. With 0 bases removed from V and 6 bases from J, the gap between germline ends came to 9 bases. CDR3 DNA: TGTGCCAGCAGCTTGGATGTGAGGGCTGAAGCTTTCTTT. Translating it yields CASSLDVRAEAFF.

The chain recombines TRBV6-5 with TRBJ2-7; TRBD2 matches 7 bases. The CDR3 runs to 15 residues. From germline, CDR1 is MNHEY and CDR2 SVGAGI. The ends lost 2 bases at V and 5 bases at J; junction bases unmatched: 9. CDR3 coding DNA: TGTGCCAGCAGTTACGGGAGGGGTCGAATGGACGAGCAGTACTTC. It yields the protein CASSYGRGRMDEQYF.

This chain connects TRBV7-3 to TRBJ2-1; 10 nucleotides agree with TRBD2. The CDR3 is 15 residues long. CDR1 is SGHTA, CDR2 FQGTGA, per germline. V shed 3 bases and J 6 bases; nucleotides not matched to a gene: 5. CDR3 sequence (DNA): TGTGCCAGCAGCTTTTCGGCTAGCGGGGGCAATGAGCAGTTCTTC. Residues: CASSFSASGGNEQFF.

This clone was recorded once. The chain uses TRBV6-5 and TRBJ2-3, with 10 bases matching TRBD2. V dropped 4 bases and J dropped 2; count of bases not matched to a gene: 6. Germline-derived CDR1 and CDR2 are MNHEY and SVGAGI. The CDR3 is 16 residues long. The DNA for the CDR3 is TGTGCCAGCAGTTTCCACGGACTAGCGGCCACAGATACGCAGTATTTT. Protein sequence: CASSFHGLAATDTQYF.

V is TRBV30 and J is TRBJ2-3; D perhaps matches TRBD1 (5 bases). The CDR3 totals 14 residues. Germline V gene lookup returns CDR1 GTSNPN and CDR2 SVGIG (reference sequence). The ends were cut back, 1 base at V and 3 bases at J, with 11 bases in the middle. In DNA, the CDR3 is TGTGCCTGGAGTGGAAAAACAGGAACAGATACGCAGTATTTT. Translating gives CAWSGKTGTDTQYF.

This clone appeared a few times. The V gene is TRBV2, the J gene TRBJ1-2; D gene uncertain. The CDR3 is made up of 11 amino acids. Germline lookup yields CDR1 SNHLY and CDR2 FYNNEI. With 8 bases removed from V and 2 bases from J, the gap between germline ends came to 6 bases. The CDR3 nucleotides read TGTGCCAGCTTCCAGAACTATGGCTACACCTTC. This gives the protein CASFQNYGYTF.

The rearrangement uses TRBV7-2 and TRBJ1-2; D is undetermined. The germline V gene encodes CDR1 SGHTA and CDR2 FQGNSA. This CDR3 region has 15 residues. V lost 7 bases and J 1 base, leaving 16 bases between the germline ends. The CDR3 DNA reads TGTGCCAGCACCTTTGGAAGCGGAGTTAACTATGGCTACACCTTC. The encoded protein is CASTFGSGVNYGYTF.